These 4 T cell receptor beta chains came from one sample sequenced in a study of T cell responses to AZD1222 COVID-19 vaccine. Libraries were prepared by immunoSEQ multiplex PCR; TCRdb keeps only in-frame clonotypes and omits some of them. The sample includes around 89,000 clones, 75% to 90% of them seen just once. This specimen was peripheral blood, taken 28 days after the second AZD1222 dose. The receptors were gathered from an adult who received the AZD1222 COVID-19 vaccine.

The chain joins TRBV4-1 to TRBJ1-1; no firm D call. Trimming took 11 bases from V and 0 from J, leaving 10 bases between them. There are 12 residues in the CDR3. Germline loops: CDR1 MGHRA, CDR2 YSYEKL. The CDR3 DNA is TGCGCCTCCGGAACTATGAACACTGAAGCTTTCTTT. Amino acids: CASGTMNTEAFF.

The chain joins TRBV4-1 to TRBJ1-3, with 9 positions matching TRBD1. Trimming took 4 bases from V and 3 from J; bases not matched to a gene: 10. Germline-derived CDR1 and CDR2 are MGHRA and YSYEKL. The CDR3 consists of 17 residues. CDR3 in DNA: TGCGCCAGCAGCCGGGTTTGGGGGACAGGGAGTGGAAACACCATATATTTT. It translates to CASSRVWGTGSGNTIYF.

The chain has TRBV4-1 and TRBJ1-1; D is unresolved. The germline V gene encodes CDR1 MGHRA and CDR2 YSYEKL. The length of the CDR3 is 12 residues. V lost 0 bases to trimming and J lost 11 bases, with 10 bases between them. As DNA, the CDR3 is TGCGCCAGCAGCCAAGACTGGGTCGGGGCTTTCTTT. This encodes CASSQDWVGAFF.

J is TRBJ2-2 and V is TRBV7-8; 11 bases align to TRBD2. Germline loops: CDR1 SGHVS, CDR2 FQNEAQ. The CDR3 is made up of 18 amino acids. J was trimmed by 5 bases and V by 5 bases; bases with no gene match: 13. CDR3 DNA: TGTGCCAGCAGCACGGCGGCAATAGCGGGGGGGCTGACCGGGGAGCTGTTTTTT. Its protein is CASSTAAIAGGLTGELFF. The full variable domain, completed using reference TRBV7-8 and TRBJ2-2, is GAGVSQSPRYKVAKRGQDVALRCDPISGHVSLFWYQQALGQGPEFLTYFQNEAQLDKSGLPSDRFFAERPEGSVSTLKIQRTQQEDSAVYLCASSTAAIAGGLTGELFFGEGSRLTVL.